This T cell receptor beta chain was identified in a study of shared clonotypes between healthy human individuals. In the study overall: The plates for each donor numbered three CD4 naive, three CD4 memory, two CD8 naive and one CD8 memory. Study results and limitations: Compared with memory subsets, naive subsets generally had larger estimated richness.

The method was immunoSEQ multiplex PCR; TCRdb's version includes in-frame clones alone and lacks a portion of them. The table includes 700,000 or so clones, less than 80% detected once. Germline V gene data show CDR1 as MNHEY and CDR2 as SVGAGI. Trimming pared 5 bases from V and 12 bases from J, leaving 20 bases between. CDR3 length: 13 amino acids. Remarks on this clone: Its antigen is not identified.

Healthy HIV-negative adults with no recent acute infections or vaccinations were recruited as donors. Splitting of CD4+ cells produced CD45RA+ naive and CD45RA-negative memory subsets. The V call is TRBV6-5, the J call TRBJ2-7, with a possible D match to TRBD1 (5 bases). The sequencing sample was made of memory CD4+ T cells sorted from blood. Documented subset: CD45RA-negative fraction. The origin of this receptor is a woman in her thirties in good health. For the CDR3, the DNA is TGTGCCAGCAGTCCCCCCCTAAAGGGGTATCGGTACTTC. Translated: CASSPPLKGYRYF.